What follows describes a single T cell receptor beta chain. What it recognizes is unknown. V was trimmed by 5 bases and J by 0 bases, leaving 11 bases between them. The CDR3 length is 14 residues. Looked up from germline, CDR1 is SEHNR and CDR2 is FQNEAQ (reference sequence). Naive CD8 cells lacked CD45RO, underwent positive selection for CCR7 and left out terminally differentiated effector memory CD45RA+ cells. The assay was immunoSEQ multiplex PCR, and TCRdb's table has in-frame clones only and misses some. Of about 2.2 million clones listed, 85% to 95% are singletons. The data derive from a study of shared clonotypes between healthy human individuals. Study-level points and caveats: Owing to a small donor count, the genetic and exposure-history diversity represented was limited.

The rearrangement joins TRBV7-9 to TRBJ2-7; TRBD2 might be the D (6 bases). The sequence derives from a man between 18 and 35 years old in good health. Some clones in this sample may be carry-over from other donors' samples. Sample: naive CD8+ T cells from PBMCs. The CDR3 bases are TGTGCCAGCAGCATTAGCGGTCCCTCCTACGAGCAGTACTTC. It specifies CASSISGPSYEQYF.